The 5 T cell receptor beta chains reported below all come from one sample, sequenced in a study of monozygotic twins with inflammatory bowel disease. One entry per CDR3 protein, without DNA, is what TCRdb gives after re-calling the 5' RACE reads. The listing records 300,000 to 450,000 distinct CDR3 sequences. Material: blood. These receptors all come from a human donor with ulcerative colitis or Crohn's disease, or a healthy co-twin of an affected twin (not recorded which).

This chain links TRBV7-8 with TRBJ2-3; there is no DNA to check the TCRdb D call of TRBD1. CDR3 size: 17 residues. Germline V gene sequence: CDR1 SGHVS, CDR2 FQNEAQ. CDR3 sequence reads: CASSFVSAGTRSDTQYF.

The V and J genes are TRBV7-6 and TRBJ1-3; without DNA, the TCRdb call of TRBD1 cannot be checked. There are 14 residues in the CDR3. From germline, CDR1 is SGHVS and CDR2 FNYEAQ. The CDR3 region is CASSLGQSGNTIYF.

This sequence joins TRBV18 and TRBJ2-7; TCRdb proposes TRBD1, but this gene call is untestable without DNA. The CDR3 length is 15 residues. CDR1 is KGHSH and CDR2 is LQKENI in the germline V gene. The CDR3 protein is CASSQTTGGPYEQYF.

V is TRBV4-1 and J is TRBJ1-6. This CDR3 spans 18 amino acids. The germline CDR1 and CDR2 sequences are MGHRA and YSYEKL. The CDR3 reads CASSQVARGQYYNSPLHF.

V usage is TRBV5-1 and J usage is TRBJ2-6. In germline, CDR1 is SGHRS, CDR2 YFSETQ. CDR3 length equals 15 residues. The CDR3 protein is CASSPEGPGANVLTF.